One and the same sample provided the 22 T cell receptor beta chains below, sequenced in a study of shared T cell receptors in the human thymus. This table comes from immunoSEQ multiplex PCR, and its TCRdb copy is limited to in-frame clones, with some not included. Of approximately 760,000 clones listed, 75% to 90% were seen once; the top ten hold under 0.012%. Another study also made use of these data, one on human thymus T cells.

Specimen: thymocytes. The receptors here all came from a girl less than two years old with a congenital heart defect.

This clone was seen once. V gene TRBV15 combines with J gene TRBJ1-6, with 8 nucleotides matching TRBD1. The CDR3 is made up of 17 amino acids. Germline loops: CDR1 LNHNV, CDR2 YYDKDF (reference sequence). Trimming took 0 bases from V and 9 from J; bases not matched to a gene: 10. DNA of the CDR3: TGTGCCACCAGCAGAGAGGGTGGTCGACAGGGGACTTCACCCCTCCACTTT. Translation: CATSREGGRQGTSPLHF. Combining the CDR3 with reference TRBV15 and TRBJ1-6 gives the whole variable domain DAMVIQNPRYQVTQFGKPVTLSCSQTLNHNVMYWYQQKSSQAPKLLFHYYDKDFNNEADTPDNFQSRRPNTSFCFLDIRSPGLGDTAMYLCATSREGGRQGTSPLHFGNGTRLTVT.

The chain couples TRBV27 to TRBJ2-1; TRBD1 matches at 7 bases. With 4 bases clipped from V and 0 bases from J, the junction kept 9 bases outside the gene matches. This CDR3 contains 17 residues. Germline V CDR1 and CDR2: MNHEY, SMNVEV (reference sequence). The CDR3 protein is CASSSRTGSSSYNEQFF. DNA of the CDR3: TGTGCCAGCAGTTCTAGGACAGGCTCAAGCTCCTACAATGAGCAGTTCTTC.

This chain links TRBV27 with TRBJ2-2; D unclear. The V and J ends lost 8 bases and 6 bases respectively, with 16 bases between them. Per germline, CDR1 MNHEY and CDR2 SMNVEV (reference sequence). This CDR3 has 14 amino acids. DNA for the CDR3: TGTGCCAGCTCCCAGCTCGGAGTTTCCGGGGAGCTGTTTTTT. Protein sequence: CASSQLGVSGELFF.

This clone was counted once. The chain recombines TRBV6-1 with TRBJ1-5, with TRBD1 as a possible D gene (5 bases). Trimming took 4 bases from V and 6 from J, leaving 7 bases between them. CDR3 length: 12 residues. Germline lookup yields CDR1 MNHNS and CDR2 SASEGT. CDR3 loop: CASSGGLQPQHF. The CDR3 nucleotides are TGTGCCAGCAGTGGGGGACTTCAGCCCCAGCATTTT.

The V and J genes are TRBV7-2 and TRBJ1-2, with D possibly matching TRBD1 (5 bases). The V and J ends lost 3 bases and 7 bases respectively, with 15 bases between them. This CDR3 region has 14 residues. The germline V gene has CDR1 SGHTA and CDR2 FQGNSA. The CDR3 DNA reads as TGTGCCAGCAGCTTTTTGAGGCAGGGACTTGGCTACACCTTC. Amino acids: CASSFLRQGLGYTF.

CDR3 region: CASSFPLTGGDEQFF. DNA for the CDR3: TGTGCCAGCAGCTTCCCCCTGACAGGGGGAGATGAGCAGTTCTTC. The chain couples TRBV11-1 to TRBJ2-1, with TRBD1 identical over 9 bases. The germline CDR1 and CDR2 sequences are SGHAT and FQDESV (reference sequence). The CDR3 length is 15 residues. With 3 bases clipped from V and 8 bases from J, the junction kept 8 bases outside the gene matches.

The V gene is TRBV1, the J gene TRBJ2-5; the table assigns TRBD2, which was not confirmed against the DNA. TRBV1 counts as a pseudogene. The CDR3 consists of 22 residues. For the CDR3, the DNA is TGCACCAGCAGCCAAGATACACGCATCAGTGGGGGGTTTGAGAGGGCCCAAGAGACCCAGTACTTC. It specifies CTSSQDTRISGGFERAQETQYF.

Concerning this clone itself: An end of the junction does not agree with germline; a read error may underlie this. The rearrangement links TRBV7-7 to TRBJ1-1; 11 bases map to TRBD1. In germline, CDR1 is SSHAT, CDR2 FNYEAQ (reference sequence). The CDR3 contains 16 residues. The CDR3 spells CASSARDRGKNTEAFF. The CDR3 nucleotides read TGTGCTAGCAGCGCGCGGGACAGGGGGAAGAACACTGAAGCTTTCTTT.

The chain employs TRBV5-4 and TRBJ1-2; D not resolved. The CDR3 extends over 15 amino acids. Deletions cut 4 bases from V and 4 bases from J, with 17 bases between. CDR1 is SGHNT and CDR2 is YYREEE in the germline V gene (reference sequence). CDR3 in DNA: TGTGCCAGCAGCACCATTCTCCAGGCCAGCTATGGCTACACCTTC. Residues: CASSTILQASYGYTF.

The chain couples TRBV7-2 to TRBJ2-5, with TRBD1 matching over 8 bases. Losses at the gene ends were 2 bases for V and 5 bases for J; bases not matched to a gene: 13. This CDR3 is built from 17 residues. Germline assignment: CDR1 SGHTA and CDR2 FQGNSA. This CDR3 reads CASSLQLAGGASETQYF. The DNA for the CDR3 is TGTGCCAGCAGCTTACAGTTGGCAGGGGGCGCGTCGGAGACCCAGTACTTC.

V is TRBV28 and J is TRBJ2-5; D gene ambiguous. Germline CDR1 MDHEN, CDR2 SYDVKM. This CDR3 is built from 12 residues. Trimming cost V 2 bases and J 4 bases, with 5 bases left between them. The CDR3 DNA sequence: TGTGCCAGCAGTTTACCGGGAGAGACCCAGTACTTC. Encoded protein: CASSLPGETQYF.

The V and J genes are TRBV30 and TRBJ2-7, with 9 bases matching TRBD1. The germline V gene encodes CDR1 GTSNPN and CDR2 SVGIG (reference sequence). With 5 bases clipped from V and 0 bases from J, the junction kept 8 bases outside the gene matches. This CDR3 contains 15 residues. CDR3 bases: TGTGCCTGGGATACTCAGGACAGGGGCTCCTACGAGCAGTACTTC. Translating gives CAWDTQDRGSYEQYF.

The chain carries TRBV11-2 and TRBJ2-5, with D maybe TRBD2 (6 bases). V was shortened by 4 bases and J by 3 bases, with 15 bases between the two germline ends. This CDR3 is 15 amino acids long. CDR1 and CDR2 from the germline V gene are SGHAT and FQNNGV. CDR3 protein: CASSSRGVGEETQYF. The CDR3 DNA reads TGTGCCAGCAGCTCCCGCGGGGTCGGCGAAGAGACCCAGTACTTC.

V usage is TRBV10-3 and J usage is TRBJ1-3; tentative D call: TRBD1 (6 bases). The V gene's germline CDR1 is ENHRY and CDR2 SYGVKD. The CDR3 runs to 13 residues. Trimming removed 7 bases at V and 2 bases at J, with 9 bases between. The CDR3 loop reads CAINKGAGNTIYF. The CDR3, as DNA: TGTGCCATCAATAAGGGGGCTGGAAACACCATATATTTT.

This clone was recorded once. J is TRBJ1-6 and V is TRBV4-1; 7 bases map to TRBD1. The CDR3 is 21 amino acids. Germline assignment: CDR1 MGHRA and CDR2 YSYEKL. V trimming: 1 base; J trimming: 8 bases; junction bases outside the gene matches: 23. DNA of the CDR3: TGCGCCAGCAGCCAAGTTAGTAGTTCGCGGAACAGCCCCAGGGGGGATTCACCCCTCCACTTT. Protein sequence: CASSQVSSSRNSPRGDSPLHF.

CDR3 bases: TGTGCCAGCAGCTCCGCATACGGGGAGCCCCAGCATTTT. Translating it yields CASSSAYGEPQHF. The rearrangement links TRBV6-5 to TRBJ1-5; D not certain. The CDR3 is 13 residues long. Deletions cut 6 bases from V and 8 bases from J, with 14 bases between. Germline CDR1 is MNHEY and CDR2 is SVGAGI.

This clone was seen a few times. V gene TRBV4-1 combines with J gene TRBJ1-1; TRBD1 matches at 8 bases. Germline loops: CDR1 MGHRA, CDR2 YSYEKL. V shed 1 base, J shed 1 base, and the junction held 5 bases outside the gene matches. The CDR3 is 16 residues long. CDR3 DNA sequence: TGCGCCAGCAGCCAAGGAAGGACAGGGAGGAACACTGAAGCTTTCTTT. Translated: CASSQGRTGRNTEAFF.

The chain joins TRBV28 to TRBJ1-4; 10 nucleotides line up with TRBD1. Unmatched junction bases numbered 19, after V lost 5 bases and J lost 10 bases. Germline assignment: CDR1 MDHEN and CDR2 SYDVKM. This CDR3 contains 18 residues. In DNA form, the CDR3 reads TGTGCCAGCAGTGGGTTATGTCGACAGGGGGCGGACCCTCGAAAACTGTTTTTT. The encoded protein is CASSGLCRQGADPRKLFF.

The chain links TRBV23-1 to TRBJ1-2; D is unclear. TRBV23-1 is an open reading frame, and its role is uncertain. V was cut by 9 bases and J by 8 bases, with 13 bases left in between. This CDR3 comprises 11 residues. The CDR3 is CARRYDGGYTF. The CDR3 bases are TGCGCCAGGAGGTACGACGGCGGCTACACCTTC.

V is TRBV5-6 and J is TRBJ1-1; 12 bases align to TRBD1. V lost 4 bases to trimming and J lost 1 base; unmatched junction nucleotides: 14. Germline CDR1 SGHDT, CDR2 YYEEEE. CDR3 length equals 19 residues. The CDR3 DNA reads as TGTGCCAGCAGCCGGCTTTGGGACAGGGGGCGCGAGGGGAACACTGAAGCTTTCTTT. This codes for CASSRLWDRGREGNTEAFF.

J is TRBJ1-2 and V is TRBV11-2; no definite D call. Germline assignment: CDR1 SGHAT and CDR2 FQNNGV. This CDR3 is 16 amino acids long. The germline V and J ends were trimmed by 2 bases and 8 bases, with 21 bases remaining between them. The DNA for the CDR3 is TGTGCCAGCAGCTTATCCCCCCATGTAGGGAGAGAAGGCTACACCTTC. Its protein product is CASSLSPHVGREGYTF. Based on the CDR3 plus reference TRBV11-2 and TRBJ1-2, the full variable domain is EAGVAQSPRYKIIEKRQSVAFWCNPISGHATLYWYQQILGQGPKLLIQFQNNGVVDDSQLPKDRFSAERLKGVDSTLKIQPAKLEDSAVYLCASSLSPHVGREGYTFGSGTRLTVV.

The chain links TRBV6-5 to TRBJ2-3; 9 bases agree with TRBD1. This CDR3 has 15 residues. Trimming removed 5 bases from V and 5 bases from J; junction bases left unmatched: 8. Germline-derived CDR1 and CDR2 are MNHEY and SVGAGI. For the CDR3, the DNA is TGTGCCAGCAGTACAGGGGGCAAGGTGGGAGATACGCAGTATTTT. Translation: CASSTGGKVGDTQYF.